The 32 T cell receptor beta chains below were found in one sample sequenced in a study of blood T cell repertoires in COVID-19. The assay was immunoSEQ multiplex PCR, and TCRdb's table has in-frame clones only and misses some. The table records nearly 200,000 clones, 70% to 90% of them present only once. Sequenced: peripheral blood. These receptors were taken from a woman in her 70s with active or convalescent COVID-19.

CDR3 DNA: TGTGCCAGCAGCTTTTCCGAGGGTGGCAATCAGCCCCAGCATTTT. Protein: CASSFSEGGNQPQHF. This chain links TRBV5-5 with TRBJ1-5; D is ambiguous. The CDR3 extends over 15 amino acids. Germline V CDR1 and CDR2: SGHKS, YYEKEE (reference sequence). Deletions cut 2 bases from V and 2 bases from J, with 11 bases between.

This clone was detected only once. This chain connects TRBV11-2 to TRBJ2-7; D is uncertain. Between the trimmed V and J ends, which lost 1 base and 4 bases, there was a span of 8 bases. Germline V lookup: CDR1 SGHAT, CDR2 FQNNGV. The CDR3 spans 13 residues. CDR3: CASSLGSGYEQYF. As DNA, the CDR3 is TGTGCCAGCAGCTTAGGGTCGGGTTACGAGCAGTACTTC.

This clone has ten or more counts. The J gene is TRBJ2-7, the V gene TRBV11-2, with a weak D call TRBD2 (6 bases). V gave up 5 bases and J gave up 4 bases, with 24 bases separating them. Germline values: CDR1 SGHAT, CDR2 FQNNGV. The CDR3 is made up of 17 amino acids. The CDR3 DNA reads as TGTGCCAGCAGCCCTTTAAGCGGGCCCCCGTCGGAATACGAGCAGTACTTC. It specifies CASSPLSGPPSEYEQYF.

The chain links TRBV19 to TRBJ2-1; tentatively, D is TRBD2 (5 bases). The CDR3 is 17 amino acids. V was clipped by 5 bases and J by 0 bases, with 17 bases between them. Germline V lookup: CDR1 LNHDA, CDR2 SQIVND (reference sequence). As DNA, the CDR3 is TGTGCCAGTAGTCTCCCCTTCGGGGTTCGCTCCTACAATGAGCAGTTCTTC. The encoded protein is CASSLPFGVRSYNEQFF. Combining the CDR3 with reference TRBV19 and TRBJ2-1 gives the whole variable domain DGGITQSPKYLFRKEGQNVTLSCEQNLNHDAMYWYRQDPGQGLRLIYYSQIVNDFQKGDIAEGYSVSREKKESFPLTVTSAQKNPTAFYLCASSLPFGVRSYNEQFFGPGTRLTVL.

The chain employs TRBV9 and TRBJ1-2; 9 bases map to TRBD1. This CDR3 region has 14 residues. With 0 bases clipped from V and 4 bases from J, the junction kept 1 base outside the gene matches. In germline, CDR1 is SGDLS, CDR2 YYNGEE. This chain's CDR3 is CASSVEGQGYGYTF. CDR3 in DNA: TGTGCCAGCAGCGTAGAGGGACAGGGCTATGGCTACACCTTC.

V gene TRBV7-9 combines with J gene TRBJ1-1; D gene unclear. The CDR3 extends over 12 amino acids. V lost 3 bases to trimming and J lost 6 bases, with 8 bases between them. Germline V gene sequence: CDR1 SEHNR, CDR2 FQNEAQ (reference sequence). This CDR3 reads CASSFYRAEAFF. CDR3 in DNA: TGTGCCAGCAGCTTCTACAGAGCTGAAGCTTTCTTT.

DNA for the CDR3: TGTGCCAGTAGTCTCGGCGGTTTCAATCAGCCCCAGCATTTT. Translation gives CASSLGGFNQPQHF. The chain links TRBV19 to TRBJ1-5; D remains ambiguous. Germline V CDR1 and CDR2: LNHDA, SQIVND (reference sequence). The CDR3 is 14 amino acids. The V gene lost 5 bases and the J gene lost 3 bases, with 11 bases spanning the gap.

This chain connects TRBV6-5 to TRBJ2-3, with D unclear. V lost 2 bases and J lost 3, with 15 bases in between. From germline, CDR1 is MNHEY and CDR2 SVGAGI. This CDR3 has 16 amino acids. The CDR3 spells CASSYGRSSLTDTQYF. The CDR3 DNA is TGTGCCAGCAGTTACGGGCGCTCCTCCTTAACAGATACGCAGTATTTT.

The table lists this clone with a few counts. V gene TRBV4-1 combines with J gene TRBJ1-5, with D maybe TRBD1 (5 bases). This CDR3 spans 15 amino acids. CDR1 and CDR2 from the germline V gene are MGHRA and YSYEKL. Trimming shortened V by 0 bases and J by 6 bases, and 12 bases separated the two germline ends. CDR3 DNA: TGCGCCAGCAGCCAAGATGGAGCTGGGGCTCAGCCCCAGCATTTT. Translated, it gives CASSQDGAGAQPQHF.

V usage is TRBV4-1 and J usage is TRBJ2-3; D possibly corresponds to TRBD2 (6 bases). The germline CDR1 and CDR2 sequences are MGHRA and YSYEKL. Trimming shortened V by 0 bases and J by 3 bases, and 10 bases separated the two germline ends. The CDR3 is made up of 15 amino acids. The CDR3 is CASSQDGTPTDTQYF. The CDR3 coding sequence is TGCGCCAGCAGCCAAGATGGGACTCCTACAGATACGCAGTATTTT.

This chain links TRBV9 with TRBJ2-1; 8 bases are shared with TRBD2. There are 14 residues in the CDR3. CDR1 SGDLS and CDR2 YYNGEE come from the germline V gene. With V trimmed by 2 bases and J by 8 bases, 6 bases remained unmatched. CDR3: CASSVRTSSDEQFF. The CDR3 region has the DNA TGTGCCAGCAGCGTCCGGACTAGCTCAGATGAGCAGTTCTTC.

CDR3 nucleotides: TGTGCCAGCAGCTCCGGGCAGGGGCGTGAAGCTTTCTTT. Encoded protein: CASSSGQGREAFF. The chain uses TRBV7-8 and TRBJ1-1; TRBD1 might be the D (6 bases). The V and J ends lost 4 bases and 7 bases respectively, with 13 bases between them. CDR1 is SGHVS, CDR2 FQNEAQ, per germline. The CDR3 spans 13 residues.

This clone has only a few counts. The chain employs TRBV6-5 and TRBJ2-7; 8 bases fit TRBD1. This CDR3 is built from 11 residues. The J segment lost 9 bases and the V segment lost 7 bases, leaving 5 bases of the junction unmatched. The germline CDR1 and CDR2 sequences are MNHEY and SVGAGI. CDR3 in DNA: TGTGCCAGCACCCCAGGGGGCGGGCAGTACTTC. Amino acids: CASTPGGGQYF.

The chain joins TRBV13 to TRBJ2-1; 14 nucleotides align to TRBD2. Germline V lookup: CDR1 PRHDT, CDR2 FYEKMQ (reference sequence). The CDR3 runs 19 residues. J lost 3 bases, V lost 7 bases, and 14 bases had no gene match. CDR3 nucleotide sequence: TGTGCCAGCACCGGACTAGCGGGAGGCCCCGTACCTTACTACAATGAGCAGTTCTTC. It specifies CASTGLAGGPVPYYNEQFF.

The rearrangement links TRBV25-1 to TRBJ1-1; D ambiguous. CDR3 length: 16 amino acids. V was cut by 6 bases and J by 1 base, with 18 bases left in between. Germline V CDR1 and CDR2: MGHDK, SYGVNS. The CDR3 coding sequence is TGTGCCAGCAGCCCGCACCGGATTACTAGGAACACTGAAGCTTTCTTT. Its protein is CASSPHRITRNTEAFF.

V is TRBV7-3 and J is TRBJ2-5, with D maybe TRBD2 (7 bases). The V gene lost 5 bases and the J gene lost 2 bases, with 15 bases spanning the gap. The germline V gene has CDR1 SGHTA and CDR2 FQGTGA. This CDR3 contains 15 residues. The chain's CDR3 is CASSVGGLEQETQYF. In DNA, the CDR3 is TGTGCCAGCAGCGTCGGGGGGCTTGAACAAGAGACCCAGTACTTC.

This clone was observed once. The chain employs TRBV14 and TRBJ2-7; 7 bases are a match to TRBD1. From germline, CDR1 is SGHDN and CDR2 FVKESK. The CDR3 is made up of 16 amino acids. The V and J ends lost 5 bases and 6 bases, in that order; junction bases with no gene match: 16. CDR3 region: CASSYYRGTGSGEQYF. The CDR3 DNA follows: TGTGCCAGCAGCTACTACAGGGGCACGGGGAGTGGCGAGCAGTACTTC.

V usage is TRBV19 and J usage is TRBJ2-1, with a possible D match to TRBD1 (6 bases). The germline V gene encodes CDR1 LNHDA and CDR2 SQIVND (reference sequence). The CDR3 runs to 11 residues. V lost 9 bases and J 7 bases, leaving 10 bases between the germline ends. The CDR3: CASPRGNEQFF. In nucleotides, the CDR3 is TGTGCCAGCCCGAGGGGGAATGAGCAGTTCTTC.

The V call is TRBV5-4, the J call TRBJ2-3; D remains unclear. Germline values: CDR1 SGHNT, CDR2 YYREEE (reference sequence). Trimming took off 0 bases at V and 1 base at J, with 3 bases between the two ends. This CDR3 has 13 residues. DNA of the CDR3: TGTGCCAGCAGCTTGGCGGGCACAGATACGCAGTATTTT. It yields the protein CASSLAGTDTQYF.

The CDR3 protein is CASSFSIGSNYGYTF. In DNA, the CDR3 is TGTGCCAGCAGCTTTAGCATCGGGTCTAACTATGGCTACACCTTC. The rearrangement links TRBV7-9 to TRBJ1-2; D call uncertain. Trimming shortened V by 3 bases and J by 0 bases, and 11 bases separated the two germline ends. The germline V gene has CDR1 SEHNR and CDR2 FQNEAQ (reference sequence). The CDR3 is 15 residues long.

V gene TRBV28 combines with J gene TRBJ2-3; 11 positions agree with TRBD2. Germline CDR1 is MDHEN and CDR2 is SYDVKM. V was clipped by 6 bases and J by 8 bases; unmatched bases: 13. This CDR3 contains 16 residues. CDR3 bases: TGTGCCAGCAGCGCCGCGACTAGCGGGGCGCGGGGTACGCAGTATTTT. Residues: CASSAATSGARGTQYF.

The rearrangement links TRBV7-8 to TRBJ2-5; TRBD1 matches at 9 bases. J lost 2 bases, V lost 8 bases, and 6 bases had no gene match. The CDR3 extends over 14 amino acids. CDR1 and CDR2 from the germline V gene are SGHVS and FQNEAQ. This CDR3 reads CASGDRGWQETQYF. CDR3 coding DNA: TGTGCCAGCGGTGACAGGGGGTGGCAAGAGACCCAGTACTTC.

V is TRBV5-1 and J is TRBJ2-1, with 9 positions matching TRBD2. This CDR3 comprises 16 residues. The J segment lost 2 bases and the V segment lost 4 bases, leaving 7 bases of the junction unmatched. The V gene's germline CDR1 is SGHRS and CDR2 YFSETQ. Here the CDR3 reads CASSGGTSRTYNEQFF. DNA of the CDR3: TGCGCCAGCAGCGGCGGGACTAGCCGAACCTACAATGAGCAGTTCTTC.

The chain is built from TRBV3-1 (or the pseudogene TRBV3-2) and TRBJ2-1; 8 nucleotides align to TRBD1. The germline gives CDR1 LGHDT, CDR2 YNNKEL (reference sequence). The CDR3 spans 15 residues. Trimming at V came to 4 bases and at J to 1 base, leaving 3 bases not matched to a gene. CDR3 residues: CASSPGGQSYNEQFF. The CDR3 DNA sequence: TGTGCCAGCAGCCCAGGGGGCCAGTCCTACAATGAGCAGTTCTTC.

The chain uses TRBV30 and TRBJ2-7; tentative D call: TRBD1 (6 bases). Trimming cost V 0 bases and J 4 bases, with 16 bases left between them. Germline loops: CDR1 GTSNPN, CDR2 SVGIG (reference sequence). The CDR3 has 15 amino acids. The CDR3: CAWSVAVRGIYEQYF. The CDR3 DNA reads TGTGCCTGGAGTGTCGCGGTGAGGGGGATTTACGAGCAGTACTTC.

This CDR3 reads CSVPEGFYGYTF. In DNA, the CDR3 is TGCAGCGTCCCTGAGGGCTTCTATGGCTACACCTTC. J is TRBJ1-2 and V is TRBV29-1; D call uncertain. V was shortened by 6 bases and J by 4 bases, with 12 bases between the two germline ends. Germline V gene lookup returns CDR1 SQVTM and CDR2 ANQGSEA. The CDR3 contains 12 residues.

This chain joins TRBV5-1 and TRBJ1-4; 8 positions agree with TRBD1. The CDR3 spans 14 residues. V lost 0 bases, J lost 10 bases, and 5 bases stayed unmatched. CDR1 and CDR2 (germline): SGHRS, YFSETQ. CDR3 in amino acids: CASSLEYRGGKLFF. CDR3 in DNA: TGCGCCAGCAGCTTGGAGTACAGGGGGGGAAAACTGTTTTTT.

This clone was seen once. The CDR3 region is CASSERQIYEQYF. CDR3 nucleotides: TGCGCCAGCAGTGAGAGACAGATCTACGAGCAGTACTTC. The V gene is TRBV10-2, the J gene TRBJ2-7; perhaps TRBD1 as D (5 bases). This CDR3 comprises 13 residues. The ends were cut back, 2 bases at V and 3 bases at J, with 8 bases in the middle. Germline loops: CDR1 WSHSY, CDR2 SAAADI.

This chain links TRBV4-1 with TRBJ2-2; TRBD1 matches 8 bases. Unmatched junction bases numbered 9, after V lost 4 bases and J lost 5 bases. The CDR3 covers 16 residues. The germline CDR1 and CDR2 sequences are MGHRA and YSYEKL. The CDR3 loop reads CASSPGQGIRTGELFF. The CDR3, as DNA: TGCGCCAGCAGCCCTGGACAGGGAATACGGACCGGGGAGCTGTTTTTT.

The chain employs TRBV25-1 and TRBJ2-7, with a weak D call TRBD2 (6 bases). Germline V gene data show CDR1 as MGHDK and CDR2 as SYGVNS. The CDR3 runs 13 residues. The V gene lost 3 bases and the J gene lost 7 bases, with 13 bases spanning the gap. The CDR3 sequence is CASSEVVAGEQYF. CDR3 DNA sequence: TGTGCCAGCAGTGAGGTCGTTGCGGGGGAGCAGTACTTC.

The chain combines TRBV7-6 with TRBJ1-5; 9 bases are a match to TRBD1. Germline values: CDR1 SGHVS, CDR2 FNYEAQ. This CDR3 contains 17 residues. The ends lost 0 bases at V and 2 bases at J; junction bases unmatched: 5. The CDR3 DNA sequence: TGTGCCAGCAGCTTAGCCGGACAGGGGTTCGGCAATCAGCCCCAGCATTTT. Protein product: CASSLAGQGFGNQPQHF.

The chain recombines TRBV6-1 with TRBJ2-3; 11 nucleotides match TRBD2. The germline gives CDR1 MNHNS, CDR2 SASEGT. Germline trimming cut 3 bases from V and 0 bases from J; bases unmatched to any gene: 2. The CDR3 sequence is 16 residues long. As DNA, the CDR3 is TGTGCCAGCAGTGATTTAGCGGGAGGGAGCACAGATACGCAGTATTTT. It codes for CASSDLAGGSTDTQYF.